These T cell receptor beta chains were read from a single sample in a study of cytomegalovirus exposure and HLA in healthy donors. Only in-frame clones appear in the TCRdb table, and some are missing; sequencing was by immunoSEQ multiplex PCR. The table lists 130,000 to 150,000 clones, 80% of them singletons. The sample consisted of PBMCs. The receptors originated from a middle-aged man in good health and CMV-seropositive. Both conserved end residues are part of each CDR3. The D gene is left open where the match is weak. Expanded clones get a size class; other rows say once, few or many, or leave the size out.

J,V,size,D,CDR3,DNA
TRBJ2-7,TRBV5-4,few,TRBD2,CASSSAGTSGHEQYF,TGTGCCAGCAGCTCGGCCGGGACTAGCGGGCACGAGCAGTACTTC
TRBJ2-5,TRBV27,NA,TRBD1,CASSPGQIQETQYF,TGTGCCAGCAGTCCGGGACAGATCCAAGAGACCCAGTACTTC
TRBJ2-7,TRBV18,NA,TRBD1,CASSQQGPPSNEQYF,TGTGCCAGCTCACAACAGGGGCCTCCATCTAACGAGCAGTACTTC
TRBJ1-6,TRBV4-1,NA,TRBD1,CASRGQGADNSYNSPLHF,TGCGCCAGCAGGGGACAGGGGGCCGACAATTCATATAATTCACCCCTCCACTTT
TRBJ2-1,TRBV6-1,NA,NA,CASSLNRAGDNEQFF,TGTGCCAGCAGTTTAAACCGAGCAGGGGACAATGAGCAGTTCTTC
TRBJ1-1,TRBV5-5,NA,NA,CASSFGSALLNTEAFF,TGTGCCAGCAGCTTCGGCAGCGCTCTGTTAAACACTGAAGCTTTCTTT
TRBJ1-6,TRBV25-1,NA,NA,CASSGLDNSPLHF,TGTGCCAGCAGTGGACTTGATAATTCACCCCTCCACTTT
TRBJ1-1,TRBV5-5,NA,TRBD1,CASIPGGLMNTEAFF,TGTGCCAGCATCCCAGGGGGCTTAATGAACACTGAAGCTTTCTTT
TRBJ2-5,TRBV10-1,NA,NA,CASSESGSRETQYF,TGCGCCAGCAGTGAGTCGGGGAGTAGAGAGACCCAGTACTTC
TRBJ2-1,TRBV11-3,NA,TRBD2,CASSRQGAGLEQFF,TGTGCCAGCAGCCGACAAGGCGCGGGACTAGAGCAGTTCTTC
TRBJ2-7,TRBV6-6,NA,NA,CASSYGRGYEQYF,TGTGCCAGCAGTTATGGCAGGGGTTACGAGCAGTACTTC
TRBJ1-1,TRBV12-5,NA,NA,CASGSGQLNTEAFF,TGTGCTAGTGGTTCCGGACAATTGAACACTGAAGCTTTCTTT
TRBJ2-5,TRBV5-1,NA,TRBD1,CASSPGQRTYQETQYF,TGCGCCAGCAGCCCGGGACAGAGAACGTACCAAGAGACCCAGTACTTC
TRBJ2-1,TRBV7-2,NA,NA,CASSFLYPRNEQFF,TGTGCCAGCAGCTTTCTGTACCCCCGGAATGAGCAGTTCTTC
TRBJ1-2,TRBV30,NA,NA,CAWRNREYGYTF,TGTGCCTGGAGAAACAGGGAATATGGCTACACCTTC
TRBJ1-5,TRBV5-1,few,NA,CASSLYPSGEKPQHF,TGCGCCAGCAGCTTGTATCCTTCCGGGGAGAAGCCCCAGCATTTT
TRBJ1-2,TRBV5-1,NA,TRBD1,CASRGDSGYGYTF,TGCGCCAGCAGGGGGGACAGTGGCTATGGCTACACCTTC
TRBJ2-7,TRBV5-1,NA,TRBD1,CASSWGPDRASYEQYF,TGCGCCAGCAGCTGGGGGCCGGACAGGGCATCCTACGAGCAGTACTTC
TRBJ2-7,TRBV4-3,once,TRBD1,CASSPGTGGYEQYF,TGCGCCAGCAGCCCCGGGACAGGTGGTTACGAGCAGTACTTC
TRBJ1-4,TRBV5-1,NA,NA,CASSSSHGVRGEKLFF,TGCGCCAGCAGCTCCTCCCACGGGGTGCGGGGTGAAAAACTGTTTTTT
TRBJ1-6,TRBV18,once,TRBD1,CASSKDRDNSPLHF,TGTGCCAGCTCGAAGGACAGGGACAATTCACCCCTCCACTTT
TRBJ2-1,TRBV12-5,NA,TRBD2,CASGWSGRGYEQFF,TGTGCTAGTGGATGGAGCGGGAGAGGATATGAGCAGTTCTTC
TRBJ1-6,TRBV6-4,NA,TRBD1,CASSRTGNNSPLHF,TGTGCCAGCAGTCGGACAGGGAATAATTCCCCCCTCCACTTT
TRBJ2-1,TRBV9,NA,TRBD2,CASSANQREEDYNEQFF,TGTGCCAGCAGCGCAAACCAGCGGGAGGAGGACTACAATGAGCAGTTCTTC
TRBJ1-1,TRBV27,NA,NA,CATTPPRDTEAFF,TGTGCCACCACGCCCCCTAGAGACACTGAAGCTTTCTTT
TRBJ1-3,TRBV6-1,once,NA,CASSDGAPGNTIYF,TGTGCCAGCAGTGACGGAGCGCCTGGAAACACCATATATTTT
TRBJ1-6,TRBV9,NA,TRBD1,CASSSQQGLGSRNSPLHF,TGTGCCAGCAGCTCGCAACAGGGGTTAGGATCACGAAACTCACCCCTCCACTTT
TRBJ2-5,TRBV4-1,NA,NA,CASQQGLETQYF,TGCGCCAGCCAACAGGGATTAGAGACCCAGTACTTC
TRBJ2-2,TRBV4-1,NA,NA,CASSQVGAGWAGELFF,TGCGCCAGCAGCCAAGTGGGGGCAGGGTGGGCCGGGGAGCTGTTTTTT
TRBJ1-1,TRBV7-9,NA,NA,CASSSSLGPGKNTEAFF,TGTGCCAGCAGCTCCTCTTTGGGTCCGGGGAAGAACACTGAAGCTTTCTTT
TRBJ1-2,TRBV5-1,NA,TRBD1,CASSHDPGQGASGYTF,TGCGCCAGCAGCCACGATCCGGGACAGGGTGCGTCGGGCTACACCTTC
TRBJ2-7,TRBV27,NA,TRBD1,CASSLGTGYSYEQYF,TGTGCCAGCAGTCTAGGGACAGGATATTCCTACGAGCAGTACTTC
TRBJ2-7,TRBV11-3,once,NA,CASSVIQSNREQYF,TGTGCCAGCAGCGTCATTCAGTCCAACCGCGAGCAGTACTTC
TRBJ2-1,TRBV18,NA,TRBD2,CASSPRTSGGYNEQFF,TGTGCCAGCTCACCACGGACTAGCGGGGGCTACAATGAGCAGTTCTTC
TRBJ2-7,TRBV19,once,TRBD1,CASSDRASPEQYF,TGTGCCAGTTCGGACAGGGCCTCCCCCGAGCAGTACTTC
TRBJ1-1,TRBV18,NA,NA,CASSPWQGTNTEAFF,TGTGCCAGCTCACCATGGCAGGGAACGAACACTGAAGCTTTCTTT
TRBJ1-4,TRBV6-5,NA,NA,CASSLRGGPLEKLFF,TGTGCCAGCAGTTTACGGGGAGGGCCCCTTGAAAAACTGTTTTTT
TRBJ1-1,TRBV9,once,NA,CASSVAGNTEAFF,TGTGCCAGCAGCGTAGCCGGGAACACTGAAGCTTTCTTT
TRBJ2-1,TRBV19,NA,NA,CASSASWNEQFF,TGTGCCAGTAGTGCTAGTTGGAATGAGCAGTTCTTC
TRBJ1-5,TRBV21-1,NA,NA,CASSNVVRAQVGSNSNQPQHF,TGTGCCAGCAGCAACGTCGTGCGGGCGCAGGTGGGGAGTAATAGCAATCAGCCCCAGCATTTT
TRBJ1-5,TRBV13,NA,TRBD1,CASSSGTGEYSNQPQHF,TGTGCCAGCAGTTCCGGGACAGGGGAATATAGCAATCAGCCCCAGCATTTT
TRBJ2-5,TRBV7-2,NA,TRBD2,CASSLGSGGQGTQYF,TGTGCCAGCAGCTTAGGTAGCGGGGGGCAGGGGACCCAGTACTTC
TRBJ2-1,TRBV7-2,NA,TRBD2,CASSSGAGRLYNEQFF,TGTGCCAGCAGCTCTGGAGCGGGACGCCTTTACAATGAGCAGTTCTTC
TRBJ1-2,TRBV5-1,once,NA,CASSLGGNYGYTF,TGCGCCAGCAGCTTAGGCGGAAACTATGGCTACACCTTC
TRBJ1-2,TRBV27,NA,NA,CASSSSGLLLGYTF,TGTGCCAGCAGTTCCTCGGGGTTACTCTTGGGCTACACCTTC
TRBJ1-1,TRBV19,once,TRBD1,CASSTQQGFTEAFF,TGTGCCAGTAGTACTCAACAGGGGTTCACTGAAGCTTTCTTT
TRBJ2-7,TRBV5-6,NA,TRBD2,CASSFAGLAGGSYEQYF,TGTGCCAGCAGCTTTGCGGGACTAGCGGGAGGGTCCTACGAGCAGTACTTC
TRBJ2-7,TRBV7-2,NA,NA,CASSPFGVGPSYEQYF,TGTGCCAGCAGCCCCTTCGGAGTGGGGCCCTCCTACGAGCAGTACTTC
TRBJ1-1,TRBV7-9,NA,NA,CASSNLARALWGTEAFF,TGTGCCAGCAGCAACTTAGCGAGGGCCCTTTGGGGCACTGAAGCTTTCTTT
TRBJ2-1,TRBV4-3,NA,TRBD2,CASSQDRGDYNEQFF,TGCGCCAGCAGCCAAGATCGGGGGGACTACAATGAGCAGTTCTTC
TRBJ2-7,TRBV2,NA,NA,CASRVTGSAYEQYF,TGTGCCAGCCGAGTGACAGGTAGCGCCTACGAGCAGTACTTC
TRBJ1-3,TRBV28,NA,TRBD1,CASSFPGQGNTIYF,TGTGCCAGCAGCTTTCCGGGACAGGGAAACACCATATATTTT
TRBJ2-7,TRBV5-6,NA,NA,CASSLRYPSVREQYF,TGTGCCAGCAGCTTGAGGTACCCTAGTGTACGTGAGCAGTACTTC
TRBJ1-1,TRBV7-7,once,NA,CASSLSLNTEAFF,TGTGCTAGCAGCTTATCTTTAAACACTGAAGCTTTCTTT
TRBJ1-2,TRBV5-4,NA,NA,CASSLGGGANGYTF,TGTGCCAGCAGCTTGGGTGGGGGCGCCAATGGCTACACCTTC
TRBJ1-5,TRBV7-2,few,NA,CASTLAPGSNQPQHF,TGTGCCAGCACTCTGGCCCCCGGGAGCAATCAGCCCCAGCATTTT
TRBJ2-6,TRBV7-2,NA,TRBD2,CASSLFGGKSTGANVLTF,TGTGCCAGCAGCTTGTTCGGGGGGAAGTCGACTGGGGCCAACGTCCTGACTTTC
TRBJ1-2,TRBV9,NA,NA,CASSVGLDTNYGYTF,TGTGCCAGCAGCGTAGGTTTAGACACCAACTATGGCTACACCTTC
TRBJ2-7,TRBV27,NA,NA,CASRETGAYEQYF,TGTGCCAGCAGGGAGACAGGCGCCTACGAGCAGTACTTC
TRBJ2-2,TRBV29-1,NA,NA,CSVPSGNTGELFF,TGCAGCGTCCCTTCGGGTAACACCGGGGAGCTGTTTTTT